Shown below are 27 T cell receptor beta chains from a single sample sequenced in a study of T cells of healthy individuals. TCRdb re-analysed the 5' RACE reads in MiXCR, keeping a single row per CDR3 protein. The table records 100,000 or so distinct CDR3 sequences, 15% to 20% of them present only once. The receptors were sampled from a human donor in good health.

This clonotype has at least ten counts. The genes are TRBV20-1 and TRBJ2-1; TRBD2 agrees at 9 bases. The CDR3 has 14 amino acids. Germline V gene data show CDR1 as DFQATT and CDR2 as SNEGSKA (reference sequence). V was pared by 5 bases and J by 8 bases, with 10 bases of the junction left unmatched. CDR3 in amino acids: CSALQGLARHEQFF. As DNA, the CDR3 is TGCAGTGCTCTACAAGGACTAGCGAGGCATGAGCAGTTCTTC.

The V and J genes are TRBV7-9 and TRBJ2-2; 10 nucleotides match TRBD2. There are 14 residues in the CDR3. Germline V lookup: CDR1 SEHNR, CDR2 FQNEAQ (reference sequence). J gave up 7 bases and V 8 bases, and 7 bases lay outside the gene matches. The chain's CDR3 is CASELAGLGGELFF. CDR3 in DNA: TGTGCCAGCGAACTAGCGGGGCTTGGCGGGGAGCTGTTTTTT.

This clonotype was seen many times. The chain recombines TRBV11-1 with TRBJ1-1, with no clear D. The ends were cut back, 4 bases at V and 1 base at J, with 7 bases in the middle. The CDR3 is 13 residues long. Germline V gene sequence: CDR1 SGHAT, CDR2 FQDESV (reference sequence). Here the CDR3 reads CASSSQTNTEAFF. CDR3 nucleotide sequence: TGTGCCAGCAGCTCACAGACGAACACTGAAGCTTTCTTT.

Here the CDR3 DNA reads TGTGCCAGCCTTCTCCCTACCCGGGGCCTCCGCTACTACGAGCAGTACTTC. This encodes CASLLPTRGLRYYEQYF. This chain connects TRBV7-6 to TRBJ2-7, with D perhaps assigned TRBD1 or TRBD2 (5 bases each). This CDR3 has 17 amino acids. Trimming left V 8 bases short and J 3 bases short, with 26 bases between. Germline CDR1 is SGHVS and CDR2 is FNYEAQ. The full variable domain, its missing parts supplied by reference TRBV7-6 and TRBJ2-7, is GAGVSQSPRYKVTKRGQDVALRCDPISGHVSLYWYRQALGQGPEFLTYFNYEAQQDKSGLPNDRFSAERPEGSISTLTIQRTEQRDSAMYRCASLLPTRGLRYYEQYFGPGTRLTVT.

This clonotype was seen a few times. This chain joins TRBV5-5 and TRBJ2-2; D might be TRBD2 (6 bases). Germline CDR1 is SGHKS and CDR2 is YYEKEE (reference sequence). The CDR3 extends over 15 amino acids. Trimming cost V 0 bases and J 3 bases, with 9 bases left between them. CDR3 residues: CASSLGWEDTGELFF. In nucleotides, the CDR3 is TGTGCCAGCAGCTTGGGATGGGAGGACACCGGGGAGCTGTTTTTT.

V is TRBV28 and J is TRBJ1-2; possibly TRBD1 for D (6 bases). There are 14 residues in the CDR3. The germline V gene encodes CDR1 MDHEN and CDR2 SYDVKM. With 6 bases removed from V and 1 base from J, the gap between germline ends came to 12 bases. CDR3 bases: TGTGCCAGCAGCGAGACAGGATTTAACTATGGCTACACCTTC. Encoded protein: CASSETGFNYGYTF.

This clonotype was counted at least ten times. The V gene is TRBV2, the J gene TRBJ2-3; possible D gene TRBD1, 5 bases. This CDR3 contains 14 residues. Trimming left V 7 bases short and J 1 base short, with 12 bases between. The germline CDR1 and CDR2 sequences are SNHLY and FYNNEI. The CDR3 protein is CASIGRVRTDTQYF. CDR3 sequence (DNA): TGTGCCAGCATCGGCAGGGTCCGCACAGATACGCAGTATTTT. Based on the CDR3 plus reference TRBV2 and TRBJ2-3, the full variable domain is EPEVTQTPSHQVTQMGQEVILRCVPISNHLYFYWYRQILGQKVEFLVSFYNNEISEKSEIFDDQFSVERPDGSNFTLKIRSTKLEDSAMYFCASIGRVRTDTQYFGPGTRLTVL.

The V gene is TRBV6-2 or TRBV6-3, the J gene TRBJ1-2; no reliable D call. V lost 2 bases, J lost 2 bases, and 6 bases lay in between. Per germline, CDR1 MNHEY and CDR2 SVGEGT. There are 13 residues in the CDR3. In nucleotides, the CDR3 is TGTGCCAGCAGTTACGGGCAGAACTATGGCTACACCTTC. This translates into CASSYGQNYGYTF.

This clonotype was counted many times. The chain joins TRBV28 to TRBJ2-1; D gene ambiguous. The CDR3 has 17 amino acids. The germline V gene encodes CDR1 MDHEN and CDR2 SYDVKM. Trimming took 4 bases from V and 10 from J, leaving 26 bases between them. The CDR3 spells CASSSDTDPTHHWEQFF. The CDR3 bases are TGTGCCAGCAGTTCGGATACGGACCCAACTCACCATTGGGAGCAGTTCTTC.

This clonotype was detected only once. V usage is TRBV6-2 or TRBV6-3 and J usage is TRBJ2-2, with D perhaps TRBD1 (6 bases). The ends were cut back, 2 bases at V and 5 bases at J, with 15 bases in the middle. Germline V lookup: CDR1 MNHEY, CDR2 SVGEGT. The CDR3 has 16 residues. CDR3 nucleotides: TGTGCCAGCAGTTACCCACCGGGACAAGTAACCGGGGAGCTGTTTTTT. It is translated as CASSYPPGQVTGELFF.

This clonotype was detected a few times. The CDR3 sequence is CASSRYQGAREETQYF. CDR3 nucleotide sequence: TGTGCCAGCAGCCGATACCAGGGGGCGCGGGAAGAGACCCAGTACTTC. The J gene is TRBJ2-5, the V gene TRBV9, with 8 bases matching TRBD1. The V gene's germline CDR1 is SGDLS and CDR2 YYNGEE. The V and J ends lost 4 bases and 3 bases, in that order; junction bases with no gene match: 11. CDR3 length equals 16 residues.

This clonotype showed up just a few times. The gene calls are TRBV5-6 and TRBJ2-1; no definite D call. CDR1 and CDR2 from the germline V gene are SGHDT and YYEEEE. Trimming cost V 6 bases and J 8 bases, with 21 bases left between them. The CDR3 totals 15 residues. The CDR3 nucleotides are TGTGCCAGCACCTCCCGACGATTTGGGGATTATGAGCAGTTCTTC. Translated, it gives CASTSRRFGDYEQFF.

Points on this clonotype: The junction departs from germline at one end; a sequencing error may be responsible. The chain couples TRBV6-1 to TRBJ2-7; no firm D call. Germline V gives CDR1 MNHNS, CDR2 SASEGT. This CDR3 spans 12 amino acids. The CDR3 bases are TGTGCCAGCTGTGAGGTCTCCTACGAGCAGTACTTC. Its translation: CASCEVSYEQYF.

The chain combines TRBV11-1 with TRBJ2-3; a possible D gene is TRBD2 (5 bases). V lost 1 base to trimming and J lost 2 bases, with 7 bases between them. Germline V lookup: CDR1 SGHAT, CDR2 FQDESV (reference sequence). This CDR3 has 14 amino acids. CDR3 DNA: TGTGCCAGCAGCTTAGTAGACTACACAGATACGCAGTATTTT. This encodes CASSLVDYTDTQYF.

The table lists this clonotype with many counts. The rearrangement uses TRBV5-1 and TRBJ2-3; TRBD2 matches at 8 bases. CDR3 size: 17 residues. CDR1 is SGHRS and CDR2 is YFSETQ in the germline V gene. V shed 3 bases and J 0 bases; nucleotides not matched to a gene: 9. The CDR3 DNA reads TGCGCCAGCAGCTACGGTCCGGAGCGGGGGAGCACAGATACGCAGTATTTT. It encodes CASSYGPERGSTDTQYF.

This clonotype was found a few times. V gene TRBV5-6 combines with J gene TRBJ2-7; D may match TRBD1 or TRBD2 (6 bases each). CDR1 is SGHDT, CDR2 YYEEEE, per germline. This CDR3 is built from 12 residues. The ends were cut back, 3 bases at V and 4 bases at J, with 8 bases in the middle. This chain's CDR3 is CASSWRGYEQYF. In DNA form, the CDR3 reads TGTGCCAGCAGCTGGAGGGGGTACGAGCAGTACTTC.

This clonotype showed up many times. This CDR3 reads CASSPLRGTGANVLTF. CDR3 bases: TGTGCCAGCAGTCCACTCAGGGGTACAGGGGCCAACGTCCTGACTTTC. V gene TRBV7-9 combines with J gene TRBJ2-6; D is possibly TRBD1 (6 bases). Trimming removed 6 bases at V and 4 bases at J, with 16 bases between. This CDR3 has 16 residues. Germline V lookup: CDR1 SEHNR, CDR2 FQNEAQ (reference sequence).

This clonotype was seen many times. The chain employs TRBV2 and TRBJ2-3, with 10 nucleotides matching TRBD2. The germline CDR1 and CDR2 sequences are SNHLY and FYNNEI. The CDR3 is 16 residues long. Germline trimming cut 6 bases from V and 6 bases from J; bases unmatched to any gene: 12. The CDR3 coding sequence is TGTGCCAGCAGCTACCCCGGGGGACTAGCGAGGGATACGCAGTATTTT. It specifies CASSYPGGLARDTQYF. Drawing the rest from reference TRBV2 and TRBJ2-3, the complete variable domain is EPEVTQTPSHQVTQMGQEVILRCVPISNHLYFYWYRQILGQKVEFLVSFYNNEISEKSEIFDDQFSVERPDGSNFTLKIRSTKLEDSAMYFCASSYPGGLARDTQYFGPGTRLTVL.

The CDR3 reads CASRRGRGHGYTF. In nucleotides, the CDR3 is TGTGCCAGCAGGAGAGGAAGGGGACATGGCTACACCTTC. The chain joins TRBV6-5 to TRBJ1-2, with a possible D match to TRBD1 (5 bases). Germline V lookup: CDR1 MNHEY, CDR2 SVGAGI. This CDR3 region has 13 residues. V lost 6 bases and J 6 bases, leaving 14 bases between the germline ends.

The chain joins TRBV10-3 to TRBJ2-7; the match to TRBD2 covers 7 bases. Trimming took 4 bases from V and 2 from J; bases not matched to a gene: 5. The CDR3 is 14 amino acids. CDR1 and CDR2 (germline): ENHRY, SYGVKD. The CDR3 DNA follows: TGTGCCATCAGTGGTCAGCGGGGCCCCTACGAGCAGTACTTC. Translation gives CAISGQRGPYEQYF.

This clonotype was counted ten times or more. V gene TRBV7-9 combines with J gene TRBJ2-7; D ambiguous. Trimming removed 5 bases at V and 2 bases at J, with 7 bases between. The CDR3 loop spans 12 amino acids. The V gene's germline CDR1 is SEHNR and CDR2 FQNEAQ (reference sequence). CDR3 amino acids: CASSASTYEQYF. CDR3 nucleotides: TGTGCCAGCAGCGCCTCGACCTACGAGCAGTACTTC.

This rearrangement joins TRBV12-3 or TRBV12-4 to TRBJ2-1; no clear D. The CDR3 runs 14 residues. Trimming took off 3 bases at V and 5 bases at J, with 11 bases between the two ends. The chain's CDR3 is CASSFSSSHNEQFF. The CDR3 region has the DNA TGTGCCAGCAGTTTTAGTTCGTCCCACAATGAGCAGTTCTTC.

This clonotype was seen ten or more times. V and J are TRBV20-1 and TRBJ2-1; TRBD1 matches 9 bases. This CDR3 contains 17 residues. Germline values: CDR1 DFQATT, CDR2 SNEGSKA (reference sequence). Trimming removed 3 bases from V and 2 bases from J; junction bases left unmatched: 11. The CDR3 sequence: CSASPLPGQGPYNEQFF. In DNA form, the CDR3 reads TGCAGTGCTAGTCCTCTCCCGGGACAGGGTCCCTACAATGAGCAGTTCTTC.

This clonotype has at least ten counts. The rearrangement joins TRBV4-1 to TRBJ1-4, with 8 positions matching TRBD1. The CDR3 runs 19 residues. The V segment lost 3 bases and the J segment 1 base; nucleotides outside the gene matches: 13. Germline CDR1 is MGHRA and CDR2 is YSYEKL. This chain's CDR3 is CASSQDFRGQVVTNEKLFF. CDR3 sequence (DNA): TGCGCCAGCAGCCAGGATTTCAGGGGGCAGGTGGTAACTAATGAAAAACTGTTTTTT.

This clonotype was detected only once. This chain joins TRBV6-5 and TRBJ2-3; D tentatively reads TRBD1 or TRBD2 (5 bases each). V gave up 7 bases and J gave up 2 bases, with 13 bases separating them. The CDR3 extends over 14 amino acids. Germline V gene data show CDR1 as MNHEY and CDR2 as SVGAGI. The CDR3 DNA reads TGTGCCAGCAAATCGGGACCAAACACAGATACGCAGTATTTT. This gives the protein CASKSGPNTDTQYF.

This clonotype was seen more than once but under ten times. V and J are TRBV23-1 and TRBJ2-7; no reliable D call. TRBV23-1 belongs to the ORF category, with a function that is uncertain. The ends were cut back, 4 bases at V and 1 base at J, with 20 bases in the middle. The CDR3 extends over 17 amino acids. The CDR3 loop reads CASSRNHGRPRSYEQYF. Written as DNA, the CDR3 is TGCGCCAGCAGTCGCAATCACGGACGGCCGCGTTCCTACGAGCAGTACTTC.

The V call is TRBV7-2, the J call TRBJ1-2, with D uncertain. CDR3 length equals 14 residues. V was clipped by 6 bases and J by 2 bases, with 13 bases between them. Germline V gene data show CDR1 as SGHTA and CDR2 as FQGNSA. The CDR3 DNA reads as TGTGCCAGCAGTGCTCGGCAGAACAACTATGGCTACACCTTC. Its protein is CASSARQNNYGYTF.